What follows describes a single T cell receptor (beta chain). This sample stems from a study of blood T cell repertoires in COVID-19. Study information: Sites across the United States, Italy and Spain contributed samples from acute and convalescent COVID-19. PBMCs, B-cell-depleted T cells, or T cells provided the cDNA or gDNA that made up the material.

V was trimmed by 2 bases and J by 7 bases, leaving 12 bases between them. This CDR3 is 13 amino acids long. Looked up from germline, CDR1 is SNHLY and CDR2 is FYNNEI. The repertoire was sequenced with immunoSEQ multiplex PCR; TCRdb's copy has only in-frame clones and lacks some. Among around 30,000 clones, approximately 88% were seen once, and the ten largest hold about 0.55%. The specimen sequenced was peripheral blood. The chain couples TRBV2 to TRBJ2-7; a weak D match, TRBD1 (6 bases). This receptor was identified in a woman aged 40 to 50 with active or convalescent COVID-19. This CDR3 reads CASSERARGEQYF. In DNA form, the CDR3 reads TGTGCCAGCAGTGAAAGGGCTAGGGGGGAGCAGTACTTC.